This T cell receptor (beta chain) was observed in a study of blood T cells in healthy people across ages. A second PCR, run for roughly 7 to 11 cycles, used a sample-barcoded 5' primer plus a J-beta primer mix. TCRdb used MiXCR to reprocess the 5' RACE reads, holding one entry per CDR3 protein. Here the sample spans over 1,500,000 distinct CDR3 sequences, 30% to 40% being singletons. The V gene lost 11 bases and the J gene lost 0 bases, with 16 bases spanning the gap. The CDR3 length is 15 residues. From germline, CDR1 is SEHNR and CDR2 FQNEAQ (reference sequence). Sample: blood. The receptor was derived from a human donor in good health. The V gene is TRBV7-9, the J gene TRBJ2-2; D remains ambiguous. The CDR3 coding sequence is TGTGCCTCCTCAGTAAACAGCGCGAACACCGGGGAGCTGTTTTTT. Translation gives CASSVNSANTGELFF.